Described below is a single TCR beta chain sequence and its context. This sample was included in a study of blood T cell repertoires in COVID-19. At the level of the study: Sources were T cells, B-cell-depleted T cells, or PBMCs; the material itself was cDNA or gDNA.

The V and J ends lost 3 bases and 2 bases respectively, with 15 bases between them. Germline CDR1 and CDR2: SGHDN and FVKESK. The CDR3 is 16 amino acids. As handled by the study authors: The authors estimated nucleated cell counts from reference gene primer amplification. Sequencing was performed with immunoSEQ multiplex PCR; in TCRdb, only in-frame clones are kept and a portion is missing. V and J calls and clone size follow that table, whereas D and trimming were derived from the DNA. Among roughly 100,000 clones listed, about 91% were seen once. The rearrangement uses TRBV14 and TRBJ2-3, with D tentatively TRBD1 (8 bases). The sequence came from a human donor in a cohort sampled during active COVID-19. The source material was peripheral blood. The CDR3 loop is CASSQSGTGYTDTQYF. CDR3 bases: TGTGCCAGCAGCCAGAGCGGGACAGGCTACACAGATACGCAGTATTTT.